Listed below are T cell receptor beta chains from one sample, sequenced in a study of cytomegalovirus exposure and HLA in healthy donors. Profiling relied on immunoSEQ multiplex PCR, and the TCRdb table lists in-frame clones only, not all of them. Among roughly 250,000 clones, roughly 80% were seen once, and the ten largest hold about 0.3%. Source material: PBMCs. The receptor set was obtained from a girl aged 2-10 years in good health and CMV-seronegative. Each CDR3 is given with its conserved first and last residue. The order of the fields is clone size, V gene, D gene, J gene, CDR3 protein, CDR3 DNA. D genes are given only for firm matches. Clone size, where shown, is once, few, many, or a class for clones that have expanded.

-	TRBV9	TRBD2	TRBJ2-1	CASSVGTSGSRFF	TGTGCCAGCAGCGTAGGTACTAGCGGGAGCAGGTTCTTC
-	TRBV18	TRBD1	TRBJ2-7	CASSRTGLSYEQYF	TGTGCCAGCTCAAGGACAGGGCTCTCCTACGAGCAGTACTTC
-	TRBV28	TRBD2	TRBJ2-3	CASSSRLAGTTDTQYF	TGTGCCAGCAGTTCCCGACTAGCGGGGACTACCGATACGCAGTATTTT
-	TRBV6-1	-	TRBJ2-1	CASSERGPRAYNEQFF	TGTGCCAGCAGTGAGAGAGGGCCTAGAGCCTACAATGAGCAGTTCTTC
-	TRBV10-3	-	TRBJ2-5	CAISESTGTPVGQYF	TGTGCCATCAGTGAGTCGACCGGGACTCCTGTGGGCCAGTACTTC
-	TRBV2	-	TRBJ2-3	CASSGSRDTQYF	TGTGCCAGCAGTGGGTCGAGGGATACGCAGTATTTT
-	TRBV5-8	-	TRBJ1-2	CASSLGRLGYGYTF	TGTGCCAGCAGCTTGGGCAGGCTGGGCTATGGCTACACCTTC
-	TRBV4-1	-	TRBJ1-1	CASSQSTGGMNTEAFF	TGCGCCAGCAGCCAATCGACGGGGGGGATGAACACTGAAGCTTTCTTT
few	TRBV7-9	TRBD1	TRBJ2-2	CASSRDREEFF	TGTGCCAGCAGCCGGGACAGGGAAGAGTTTTTT
-	TRBV25-1	TRBD1	TRBJ2-7	CASSGGTGPLYEQYF	TGTGCCAGCAGTGGGGGGACAGGGCCCCTCTACGAGCAGTACTTC
-	TRBV28	-	TRBJ2-6	CASSSGETGANVLTF	TGTGCCAGCAGTTCGGGGGAGACTGGGGCCAACGTCCTGACTTTC
-	TRBV7-2	-	TRBJ2-1	CASSLRGYNEQFF	TGTGCCAGCAGCTTAAGAGGATACAATGAGCAGTTCTTC
-	TRBV5-4	TRBD1	TRBJ1-4	CASSLGQGNNEKLFF	TGTGCCAGCAGCTTGGGACAGGGCAATAATGAAAAACTGTTTTTT
once	TRBV11-2	TRBD1	TRBJ1-6	CASSSGTGISSYNSPLHF	TGTGCCAGCAGCTCAGGGACAGGAATAAGCTCCTATAATTCACCCCTCCACTTT
-	TRBV30	TRBD2	TRBJ2-1	CAWSRLAGRRNEQFF	TGTGCCTGGAGCAGACTAGCGGGGCGGCGGAATGAGCAGTTCTTC
-	TRBV9	TRBD1	TRBJ2-1	CASSDGQDLYNEQFF	TGTGCCAGCAGCGACGGACAGGACCTGTACAATGAGCAGTTCTTC
-	TRBV7-2	TRBD2	TRBJ2-2	CANPATGTINTGELFF	TGTGCCAATCCCGCCACCGGGACTATAAACACCGGGGAGCTGTTTTTT
-	TRBV5-1	TRBD2	TRBJ2-1	CASSLVIAGTSYNEQFF	TGCGCCAGCAGCTTGGTGATAGCGGGAACCTCCTACAATGAGCAGTTCTTC
few	TRBV13	TRBD1	TRBJ2-2	CASRKGQAELFF	TGTGCCAGCAGAAAGGGACAGGCCGAGCTGTTTTTT
-	TRBV7-6	-	TRBJ1-2	CASSFGRLYGYTF	TGTGCCAGCAGTTTCGGGAGGCTCTATGGCTACACCTTC
-	TRBV6-4	-	TRBJ1-2	CASSDSSGYGYTF	TGTGCCAGCAGTGACTCGTCGGGCTATGGCTACACCTTC
once	TRBV5-1	-	TRBJ2-1	CASSQTGHSSYNEQFF	TGCGCCAGCAGCCAAACCGGACATAGCTCCTACAATGAGCAGTTCTTC
-	TRBV6-5	TRBD1	TRBJ1-1	CASSLRPGQRNTEAFF	TGTGCCAGCAGTTTAAGACCGGGACAGAGGAACACTGAAGCTTTCTTT
-	TRBV4-2	-	TRBJ2-7	CASSQDPGSHEQYF	TGTGCCAGCAGCCAAGATCCGGGGTCACACGAGCAGTACTTC
-	TRBV28	-	TRBJ1-5	CASSFGGKSNQPQHF	TGTGCCAGCAGTTTCGGGGGAAAGAGCAATCAGCCCCAGCATTTT
once	TRBV9	-	TRBJ1-4	CASSGPWGGEREKLFF	TGTGCCAGCAGCGGCCCCTGGGGAGGGGAGCGGGAAAAACTGTTTTTT
-	TRBV5-1	-	TRBJ2-2	CASSVRGTNTGELFF	TGCGCCAGCAGCGTCAGGGGCACGAACACCGGGGAGCTGTTTTTT
-	TRBV4-1	TRBD2	TRBJ2-1	CASSLGTSGTTEQFF	TGCGCTAGCAGCCTTGGGACTAGCGGGACCACTGAGCAGTTCTTC
few	TRBV11-2	TRBD1	TRBJ2-2	CASRIRDRGIGELFF	TGTGCCAGCAGGATAAGGGACAGGGGTATCGGGGAGCTGTTTTTT
few	TRBV7-9	-	TRBJ1-1	CASSLVLSGGADEAFF	TGTGCCAGCAGCTTAGTCTTGTCCGGCGGTGCCGATGAAGCTTTCTTT
once	TRBV2	TRBD1	TRBJ2-7	CASSDRGRNEQYF	TGTGCCAGCAGTGACAGGGGGCGTAACGAGCAGTACTTC
-	TRBV18	TRBD1	TRBJ1-2	CASSPLMGRTGEKSGYTF	TGTGCCAGCTCACCACTTATGGGAAGGACAGGGGAAAAATCAGGCTACACCTTC
-	TRBV19	-	TRBJ1-5	CASSWRHNSNQPQHF	TGTGCCAGTAGTTGGCGGCATAATAGCAATCAGCCCCAGCATTTT
few	TRBV19	-	TRBJ1-1	CASSSTVNTEAFF	TGTGCCAGTAGCTCTACAGTGAACACTGAAGCTTTCTTT
few	TRBV27	TRBD1	TRBJ1-6	CASTERRHRGLGLGGSPLHF	TGTGCCAGCACCGAACGGCGTCACAGGGGATTGGGACTCGGGGGCTCACCCCTCCACTTT
-	TRBV4-1	TRBD1	TRBJ1-1	CASSQVIRDRGSTEAFF	TGCGCCAGCAGCCAAGTCATCCGGGACAGGGGATCCACTGAAGCTTTCTTT
few	TRBV2	TRBD2	TRBJ2-5	CASSGLAGSQETQYF	TGTGCCAGCAGTGGACTAGCGGGGTCCCAAGAGACCCAGTACTTC
once	TRBV28	-	TRBJ2-1	CASISSYNEQFF	TGTGCCAGCATTAGCTCCTACAATGAGCAGTTCTTC
-	TRBV28	TRBD2	TRBJ2-1	CAIAGREYNEQFF	TGTGCCATCGCCGGGAGGGAATACAATGAGCAGTTCTTC
-	TRBV19	-	TRBJ2-1	CASSKGTAHNEQFF	TGTGCCAGTAGTAAAGGGACTGCCCACAATGAGCAGTTCTTC
few	TRBV29-1	-	TRBJ1-1	CSVEDWQVRIEAFF	TGCAGCGTTGAAGATTGGCAGGTCCGGATTGAAGCTTTCTTT
-	TRBV13	TRBD2	TRBJ2-1	CASSLVAWAGGHNEQFF	TGTGCCAGCAGCTTAGTAGCCTGGGCGGGGGGGCACAATGAGCAGTTCTTC
once	TRBV7-6	-	TRBJ1-3	CASSPFSGLGSGNTIYF	TGTGCCAGCAGCCCTTTCTCGGGTCTTGGATCTGGAAACACCATATATTTT
-	TRBV5-1	-	TRBJ1-3	CASSLDSRPGNTIYF	TGCGCCAGCAGCCTGGACAGCCGCCCTGGAAACACCATATATTTT
-	TRBV29-1	-	TRBJ1-1	CSVAREARTEAFF	TGCAGCGTCGCCCGGGAGGCCCGGACTGAAGCTTTCTTT
-	TRBV14	-	TRBJ2-1	CASSLGANEQFF	TGTGCCAGCAGCCTAGGGGCCAATGAGCAGTTCTTC
-	TRBV13	TRBD1	TRBJ1-6	CASSLLGQGLNSPLHF	TGTGCCAGCAGCTTACTGGGACAGGGTCTTAATTCACCCCTCCACTTT
-	TRBV4-1	TRBD2	TRBJ2-7	CASSKYTSGSSYEQYF	TGCGCCAGCAGCAAATACACTAGCGGGTCCTCCTACGAGCAGTACTTC